A selection of T cell receptor beta chains follows, all from one sample in a study of blood T cell repertoires in COVID-19. Measured with immunoSEQ multiplex PCR; TCRdb has only the in-frame clones, and not every one. The sample lists roughly 34,000 clones; around 90% were seen once. Sequenced sample: peripheral blood. These receptors originate from a man in his sixties with active COVID-19. Both conserved end residues are part of each CDR3. Fields, in order: J gene, clone size, V gene, D gene, CDR3 protein, CDR3 DNA. The D gene is left open where the match is weak. The size entry is marked missing in some rows and otherwise reads once, few, many or a size class.

j_gene: TRBJ2-1; abundance: -; v_gene: TRBV29-1; d_gene: TRBD2; CDR3aa: CSVDGGGKEQFF; CDR3nt: TGCAGCGTCGACGGGGGGGGCAAGGAGCAGTTCTTC
j_gene: TRBJ1-6; abundance: -; v_gene: TRBV2; d_gene: -; CDR3aa: CASVGGRALHF; CDR3nt: TGTGCCAGCGTAGGGGGTCGGGCCCTCCACTTT
j_gene: TRBJ1-4; abundance: -; v_gene: TRBV5-6; d_gene: -; CDR3aa: CASSSRRGATNEKLFF; CDR3nt: TGTGCCAGCAGCTCCCGGCGGGGCGCAACTAATGAAAAACTGTTTTTT
j_gene: TRBJ1-1; abundance: -; v_gene: TRBV6-2/TRBV6-3; d_gene: TRBD1; CDR3aa: CASSYGTGNTEAFF; CDR3nt: TGTGCCAGCAGTTACGGGACAGGGAACACTGAAGCTTTCTTT
j_gene: TRBJ1-2; abundance: few; v_gene: TRBV4-1; d_gene: -; CDR3aa: CASSQRAGGNYGYTF; CDR3nt: TGCGCCAGCAGCCAGAGGGCGGGGGGTAACTATGGCTACACCTTC
j_gene: TRBJ2-3; abundance: -; v_gene: TRBV12-3/TRBV12-4; d_gene: -; CDR3aa: CASSLQADTQYF; CDR3nt: TGTGCCAGCAGTTTACAGGCAGATACGCAGTATTTT
j_gene: TRBJ2-3; abundance: -; v_gene: TRBV5-1; d_gene: -; CDR3aa: CASSLEGASTDTQYF; CDR3nt: TGCGCCAGCAGCTTGGAAGGGGCCAGCACAGATACGCAGTATTTT
j_gene: TRBJ1-1; abundance: -; v_gene: TRBV30; d_gene: -; CDR3aa: CAWSYLNTEAFF; CDR3nt: TGTGCCTGGAGTTATCTGAACACTGAAGCTTTCTTT
j_gene: TRBJ1-1; abundance: -; v_gene: TRBV6-5; d_gene: TRBD1; CDR3aa: CASRGTGVTEAFF; CDR3nt: TGTGCCAGCAGGGGGACAGGGGTGACTGAAGCTTTCTTT
j_gene: TRBJ1-6; abundance: -; v_gene: TRBV27; d_gene: TRBD1; CDR3aa: CASRGTGISPLHF; CDR3nt: TGTGCCAGCAGGGGGACAGGGATTTCACCCCTCCACTTT
j_gene: TRBJ2-6; abundance: once; v_gene: TRBV7-7; d_gene: -; CDR3aa: CASSPLWGPLSGANVLTF; CDR3nt: TGTGCTAGCAGCCCATTGTGGGGGCCCCTCTCTGGGGCCAACGTCCTGACTTTC
j_gene: TRBJ2-3; abundance: -; v_gene: TRBV7-2; d_gene: TRBD2; CDR3aa: CASSLDGGGAGGDTQYF; CDR3nt: TGTGCCAGCAGCTTAGATGGGGGGGGTGCGGGAGGAGATACGCAGTATTTT
j_gene: TRBJ2-7; abundance: -; v_gene: TRBV30; d_gene: -; CDR3aa: CAWSHRLLVHNYEQYF; CDR3nt: TGTGCCTGGAGTCACCGACTTCTAGTGCACAACTACGAGCAGTACTTC
j_gene: TRBJ1-2; abundance: -; v_gene: TRBV12-2; d_gene: -; CDR3aa: CASRHPRQGGFGGYTF; CDR3nt: TGTGCAAGTCGCCACCCCAGGCAGGGAGGTTTTGGCGGCTACACCTTC
j_gene: TRBJ1-2; abundance: once; v_gene: TRBV18; d_gene: -; CDR3aa: CASSPRSKRQPYGYTF; CDR3nt: TGTGCCAGCTCACCAAGAAGCAAGAGACAGCCCTATGGCTACACCTTC
j_gene: TRBJ2-3; abundance: -; v_gene: TRBV7-8; d_gene: TRBD1; CDR3aa: CASSFFGTGGDTQYF; CDR3nt: TGTGCCAGCAGCTTTTTTGGGACAGGGGGTGATACGCAGTATTTT
j_gene: TRBJ1-2; abundance: -; v_gene: TRBV11-2; d_gene: -; CDR3aa: CASSRVQGSYGYTF; CDR3nt: TGTGCCAGCAGCCGCGTACAGGGCAGCTATGGCTACACCTTC
j_gene: TRBJ1-1; abundance: -; v_gene: TRBV3-1/TRBV3-2; d_gene: -; CDR3aa: CASSPTGLTEAFF; CDR3nt: TGTGCCAGCAGCCCTACAGGGCTCACTGAAGCTTTCTTT
j_gene: TRBJ1-2; abundance: once; v_gene: TRBV10-3; d_gene: -; CDR3aa: CAISESRVNYGYTF; CDR3nt: TGTGCCATCAGTGAGAGCAGGGTTAACTATGGCTACACCTTC
j_gene: TRBJ1-2; abundance: once; v_gene: TRBV7-9; d_gene: TRBD1; CDR3aa: CASRSLGQNYGYTF; CDR3nt: TGTGCCAGCAGGTCCTTGGGACAGAACTATGGCTACACCTTC
j_gene: TRBJ2-7; abundance: few; v_gene: TRBV7-8; d_gene: -; CDR3aa: CASEYPPGDEQYF; CDR3nt: TGTGCCAGCGAATATCCCCCAGGGGACGAGCAGTACTTC
j_gene: TRBJ1-3; abundance: -; v_gene: TRBV2; d_gene: TRBD1; CDR3aa: CASRQGAGNTIYF; CDR3nt: TGTGCCAGCAGGCAGGGGGCTGGAAACACCATATATTTT
j_gene: TRBJ1-2; abundance: -; v_gene: TRBV28; d_gene: TRBD1; CDR3aa: CATPLGQDSNYGYTF; CDR3nt: TGTGCCACCCCCTTGGGACAGGACAGTAACTATGGCTACACCTTC
j_gene: TRBJ1-6; abundance: -; v_gene: TRBV11-2; d_gene: TRBD1; CDR3aa: CASTAIERQGVSPLHF; CDR3nt: TGTGCCAGCACCGCGATCGAGCGGCAGGGGGTTTCACCCCTCCACTTT
j_gene: TRBJ2-7; abundance: few; v_gene: TRBV20-1; d_gene: -; CDR3aa: CSASRGPEQYF; CDR3nt: TGCAGTGCTAGCAGGGGACCCGAGCAGTACTTC
j_gene: TRBJ1-5; abundance: -; v_gene: TRBV19; d_gene: TRBD1; CDR3aa: CASSGDRGVSNQPQHF; CDR3nt: TGTGCCAGTAGTGGAGACAGGGGGGTGAGCAATCAGCCCCAGCATTTT
j_gene: TRBJ1-1; abundance: -; v_gene: TRBV27; d_gene: -; CDR3aa: CASSGGVEAFF; CDR3nt: TGTGCCAGCAGTGGGGGGGTTGAAGCTTTCTTT
j_gene: TRBJ2-1; abundance: -; v_gene: TRBV5-1; d_gene: TRBD1; CDR3aa: CASSVQGQPYDEQFF; CDR3nt: TGCGCCAGCAGCGTACAGGGACAGCCCTACGATGAGCAGTTCTTC
j_gene: TRBJ2-3; abundance: -; v_gene: TRBV7-6; d_gene: TRBD2; CDR3aa: CASSRGTSTSTDTQYF; CDR3nt: TGTGCCAGCAGCCGGGGGACTAGCACTAGCACAGATACGCAGTATTTT
j_gene: TRBJ1-1; abundance: -; v_gene: TRBV5-1; d_gene: -; CDR3aa: CASSGGHTNTEAFF; CDR3nt: TGCGCCAGCAGCGGGGGACACACGAACACTGAAGCTTTCTTT
j_gene: TRBJ1-6; abundance: -; v_gene: TRBV5-4; d_gene: -; CDR3aa: CASSYSGGSYNSPLHF; CDR3nt: TGTGCCAGCAGCTACTCAGGAGGCTCCTATAATTCACCCCTCCACTTT
j_gene: TRBJ2-3; abundance: -; v_gene: TRBV13; d_gene: TRBD2; CDR3aa: CASSLFFGGEQVFVPDPQYF; CDR3nt: TGTGCCAGCAGCTTATTTTTCGGGGGGGAGCAAGTCTTCGTCCCGGATCCGCAGTATTTT
j_gene: TRBJ2-5; abundance: -; v_gene: TRBV7-2; d_gene: TRBD1; CDR3aa: CASSLGGQGELLQYF; CDR3nt: TGTGCCAGCAGCTTAGGAGGACAGGGGGAACTCCTCCAGTACTTC
j_gene: TRBJ2-7; abundance: -; v_gene: TRBV11-2; d_gene: TRBD2; CDR3aa: CASSFISGTSGHEQYF; CDR3nt: TGTGCCAGCAGCTTTATCTCAGGGACTAGCGGCCACGAGCAGTACTTC
j_gene: TRBJ1-1; abundance: -; v_gene: TRBV6-5; d_gene: -; CDR3aa: CASSPPRASGEAFF; CDR3nt: TGTGCCAGCAGTCCACCGAGGGCATCAGGTGAAGCTTTCTTT
j_gene: TRBJ2-2; abundance: -; v_gene: TRBV18; d_gene: -; CDR3aa: CASSPPGAGTGELFF; CDR3nt: TGTGCCAGCTCACCACCGGGCGCAGGCACCGGGGAGCTGTTTTTT
j_gene: TRBJ2-1; abundance: -; v_gene: TRBV11-2; d_gene: -; CDR3aa: CASSKGAAYNEQFF; CDR3nt: TGTGCCAGCAGCAAGGGAGCGGCATACAATGAGCAGTTCTTC
j_gene: TRBJ2-7; abundance: -; v_gene: TRBV15; d_gene: TRBD1; CDR3aa: CATSPGGLRVFQYF; CDR3nt: TGTGCCACCAGCCCAGGGGGCCTCAGGGTGTTTCAGTACTTC
j_gene: TRBJ2-7; abundance: -; v_gene: TRBV5-5; d_gene: TRBD1; CDR3aa: CASSLRGQGAREQYF; CDR3nt: TGTGCCAGCAGCTTGCGCGGACAGGGGGCGAGAGAGCAGTACTTC
j_gene: TRBJ2-5; abundance: -; v_gene: TRBV7-9; d_gene: TRBD1; CDR3aa: CAGGQGEETQYF; CDR3nt: TGTGCCGGGGGACAGGGTGAAGAGACCCAGTACTTC
j_gene: TRBJ2-1; abundance: -; v_gene: TRBV11-3; d_gene: -; CDR3aa: CASSLSVGNSYNEQFF; CDR3nt: TGTGCCAGCAGCTTAAGCGTCGGGAACTCCTACAATGAGCAGTTCTTC
j_gene: TRBJ1-2; abundance: -; v_gene: TRBV5-4; d_gene: -; CDR3aa: CASSLRQGGYGYTF; CDR3nt: TGTGCCAGCAGCTTGAGGCAGGGTGGCTATGGCTACACCTTC
j_gene: TRBJ1-5; abundance: -; v_gene: TRBV3-1/TRBV3-2; d_gene: -; CDR3aa: CASSQALGPNQPQHF; CDR3nt: TGTGCCAGCAGCCAAGCCCTGGGCCCGAATCAGCCCCAGCATTTT
j_gene: TRBJ2-7; abundance: -; v_gene: TRBV11-3; d_gene: -; CDR3aa: CASSPGGRPAGDEQYF; CDR3nt: TGTGCCAGCAGCCCAGGTGGGAGGCCTGCTGGGGACGAGCAGTACTTC
j_gene: TRBJ2-2; abundance: once; v_gene: TRBV6-5; d_gene: TRBD2; CDR3aa: CASSPTPGLAGELFF; CDR3nt: TGTGCCAGCAGTCCGACCCCGGGACTAGCCGGGGAGCTGTTTTTT
j_gene: TRBJ2-3; abundance: -; v_gene: TRBV5-1; d_gene: TRBD1; CDR3aa: CASSLGQGASTDTQYF; CDR3nt: TGCGCCAGCAGCTTAGGCCAGGGGGCAAGCACAGATACGCAGTATTTT
j_gene: TRBJ1-2; abundance: -; v_gene: TRBV11-2; d_gene: -; CDR3aa: CASSLVLVYSGYTF; CDR3nt: TGTGCCAGCAGCTTAGTATTGGTCTATTCTGGCTACACCTTC
j_gene: TRBJ2-7; abundance: -; v_gene: TRBV6-2/TRBV6-3; d_gene: -; CDR3aa: CASSYFDRPYEQYF; CDR3nt: TGTGCCAGCAGTTACTTTGACAGGCCCTACGAGCAGTACTTC
j_gene: TRBJ1-1; abundance: -; v_gene: TRBV6-2/TRBV6-3; d_gene: TRBD1; CDR3aa: CASSKAGQVGSEAFF; CDR3nt: TGTGCCAGCAGTAAAGCGGGACAGGTCGGTTCTGAAGCTTTCTTT
j_gene: TRBJ1-3; abundance: -; v_gene: TRBV27; d_gene: TRBD1; CDR3aa: CASSPWAGQGSGTSPIYF; CDR3nt: TGTGCCAGCAGTCCCTGGGCCGGACAGGGGAGTGGTACGTCCCCCATATATTTT